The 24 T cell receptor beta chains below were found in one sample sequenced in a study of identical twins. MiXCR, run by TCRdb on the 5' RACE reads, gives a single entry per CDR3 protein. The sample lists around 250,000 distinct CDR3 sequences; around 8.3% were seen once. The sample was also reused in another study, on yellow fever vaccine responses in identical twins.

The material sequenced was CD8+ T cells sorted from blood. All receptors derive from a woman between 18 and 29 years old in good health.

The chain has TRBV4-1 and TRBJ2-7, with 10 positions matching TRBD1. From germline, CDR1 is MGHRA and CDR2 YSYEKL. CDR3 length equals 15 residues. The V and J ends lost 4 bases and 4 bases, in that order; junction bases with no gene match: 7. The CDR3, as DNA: TGCGCCAGCAGCCCCCGGGACAGGGGTATGTACGAGCAGTACTTC. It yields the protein CASSPRDRGMYEQYF.

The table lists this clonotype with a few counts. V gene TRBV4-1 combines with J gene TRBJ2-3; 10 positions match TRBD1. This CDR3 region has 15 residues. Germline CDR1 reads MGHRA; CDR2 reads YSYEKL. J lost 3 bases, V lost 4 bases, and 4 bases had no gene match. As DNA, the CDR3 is TGCGCCAGCAGCCCCCGGACAGGGGGGACAGATACGCAGTATTTT. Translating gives CASSPRTGGTDTQYF.

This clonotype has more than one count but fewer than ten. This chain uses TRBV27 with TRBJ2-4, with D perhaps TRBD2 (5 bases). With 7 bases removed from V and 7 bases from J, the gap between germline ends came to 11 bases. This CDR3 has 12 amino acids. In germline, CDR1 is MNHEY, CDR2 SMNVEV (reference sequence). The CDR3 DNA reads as TGTGCCAGCATCGGGAACGAGAACATTCAGTACTTC. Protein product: CASIGNENIQYF.

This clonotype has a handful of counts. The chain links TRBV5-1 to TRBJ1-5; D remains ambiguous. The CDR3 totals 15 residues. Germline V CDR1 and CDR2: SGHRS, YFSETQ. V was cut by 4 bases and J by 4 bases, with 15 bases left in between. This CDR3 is CASSPSDGENQPQHF. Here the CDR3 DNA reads TGCGCCAGCAGCCCCTCGGACGGAGAAAATCAGCCCCAGCATTTT. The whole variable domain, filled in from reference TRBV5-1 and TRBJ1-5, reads KAGVTQTPRYLIKTRGQQVTLSCSPISGHRSVSWYQQTPGQGLQFLFEYFSETQRNKGNFPGRFSGRQFSNSRSEMNVSTLELGDSALYLCASSPSDGENQPQHFGDGTRLSIL.

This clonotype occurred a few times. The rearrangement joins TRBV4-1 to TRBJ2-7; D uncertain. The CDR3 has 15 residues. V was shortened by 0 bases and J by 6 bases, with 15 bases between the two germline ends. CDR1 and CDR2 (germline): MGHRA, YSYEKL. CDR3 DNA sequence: TGCGCCAGCAGCCAAGATGACATCGGCGTCAGCGAGCAGTACTTC. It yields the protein CASSQDDIGVSEQYF.

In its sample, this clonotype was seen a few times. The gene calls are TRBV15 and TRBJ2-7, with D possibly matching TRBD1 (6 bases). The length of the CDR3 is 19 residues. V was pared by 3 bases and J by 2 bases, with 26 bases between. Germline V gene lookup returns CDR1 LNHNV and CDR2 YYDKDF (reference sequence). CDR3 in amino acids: CATSSVTLTTGISTYEQYF. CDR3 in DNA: TGTGCCACCAGCAGTGTGACCCTGACTACAGGGATATCGACCTACGAGCAGTACTTC.

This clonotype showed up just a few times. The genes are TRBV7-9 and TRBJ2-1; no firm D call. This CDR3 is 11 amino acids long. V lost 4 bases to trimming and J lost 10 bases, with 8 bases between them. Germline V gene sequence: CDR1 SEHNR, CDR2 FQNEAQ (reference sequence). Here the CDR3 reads CASSYLEEQFF. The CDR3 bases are TGTGCCAGCAGCTACCTAGAAGAGCAGTTCTTC.

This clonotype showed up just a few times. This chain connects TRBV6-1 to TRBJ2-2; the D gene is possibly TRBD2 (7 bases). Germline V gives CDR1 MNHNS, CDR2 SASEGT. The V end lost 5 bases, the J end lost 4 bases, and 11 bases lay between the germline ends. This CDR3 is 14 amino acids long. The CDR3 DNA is TGTGCCAGCAGTAGGGGGGGTGGCACCGGGGAGCTGTTTTTT. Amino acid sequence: CASSRGGGTGELFF.

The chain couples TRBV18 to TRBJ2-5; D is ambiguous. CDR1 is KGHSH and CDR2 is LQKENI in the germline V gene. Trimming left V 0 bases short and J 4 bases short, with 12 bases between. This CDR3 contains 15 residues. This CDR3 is CASSPPQKSRETQYF. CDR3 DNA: TGTGCCAGCTCACCACCGCAGAAATCAAGAGAGACCCAGTACTTC.

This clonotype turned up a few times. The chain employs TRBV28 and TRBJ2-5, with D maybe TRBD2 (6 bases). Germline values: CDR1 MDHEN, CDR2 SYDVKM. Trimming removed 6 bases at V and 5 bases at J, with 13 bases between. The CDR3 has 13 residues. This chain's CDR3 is CASSGGRRETQYF. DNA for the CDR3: TGTGCCAGCAGCGGGGGACGGAGGGAGACCCAGTACTTC. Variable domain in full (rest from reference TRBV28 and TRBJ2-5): DVKVTQSSRYLVKRTGEKVFLECVQDMDHENMFWYRQDPGLGLRLIYFSYDVKMKEKGDIPEGYSVSREKKERFSLILESASTNQTSMYLCASSGGRRETQYFGPGTRLLVL.

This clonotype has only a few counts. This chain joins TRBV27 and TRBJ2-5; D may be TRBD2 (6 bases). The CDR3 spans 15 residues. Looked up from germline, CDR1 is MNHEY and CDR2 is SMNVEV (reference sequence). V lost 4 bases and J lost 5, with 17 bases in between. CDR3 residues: CASSSYGGARETQYF. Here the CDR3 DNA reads TGTGCCAGCAGTTCCTATGGAGGGGCGAGGGAGACCCAGTACTTC.

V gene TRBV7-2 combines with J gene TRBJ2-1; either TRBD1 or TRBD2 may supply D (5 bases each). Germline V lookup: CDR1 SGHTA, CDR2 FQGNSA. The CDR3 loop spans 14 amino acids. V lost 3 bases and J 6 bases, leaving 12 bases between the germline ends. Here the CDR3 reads CASSFGGGPNEQFF. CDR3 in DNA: TGTGCCAGCAGCTTTGGTGGGGGTCCCAATGAGCAGTTCTTC. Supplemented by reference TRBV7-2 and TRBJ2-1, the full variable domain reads GAGVSQSPSNKVTEKGKDVELRCDPISGHTALYWYRQSLGQGLEFLIYFQGNSAPDKSGLPSDRFSAERTGGSVSTLTIQRTQQEDSAVYLCASSFGGGPNEQFFGPGTRLTVL.

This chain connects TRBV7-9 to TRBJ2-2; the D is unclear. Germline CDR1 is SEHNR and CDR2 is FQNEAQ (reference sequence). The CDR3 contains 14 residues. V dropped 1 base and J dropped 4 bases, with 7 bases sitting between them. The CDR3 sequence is CASSLVRRTGELFF. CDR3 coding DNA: TGTGCCAGCAGCTTAGTAAGGCGCACCGGGGAGCTGTTTTTT.

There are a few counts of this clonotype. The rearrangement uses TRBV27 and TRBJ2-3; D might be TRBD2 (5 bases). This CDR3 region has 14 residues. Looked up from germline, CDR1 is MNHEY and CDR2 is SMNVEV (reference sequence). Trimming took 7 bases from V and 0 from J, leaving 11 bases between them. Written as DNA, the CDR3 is TGTGCCAGCACCACGGGGAGTAGCACAGATACGCAGTATTTT. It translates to CASTTGSSTDTQYF.

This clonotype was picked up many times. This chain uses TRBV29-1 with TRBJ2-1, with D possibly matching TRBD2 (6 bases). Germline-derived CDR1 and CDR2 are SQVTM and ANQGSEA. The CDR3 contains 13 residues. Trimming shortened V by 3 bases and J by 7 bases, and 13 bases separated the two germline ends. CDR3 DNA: TGCAGCGTTGAGTCAGTTCGGGGGAATGAGCAGTTCTTC. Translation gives CSVESVRGNEQFF.

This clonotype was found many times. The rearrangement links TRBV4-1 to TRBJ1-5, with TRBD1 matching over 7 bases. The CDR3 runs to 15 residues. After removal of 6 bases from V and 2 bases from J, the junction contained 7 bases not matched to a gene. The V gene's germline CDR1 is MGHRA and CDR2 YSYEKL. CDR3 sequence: CASREEGAGNQPQHF. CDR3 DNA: TGCGCCAGCAGAGAGGAGGGGGCCGGCAATCAGCCCCAGCATTTT.

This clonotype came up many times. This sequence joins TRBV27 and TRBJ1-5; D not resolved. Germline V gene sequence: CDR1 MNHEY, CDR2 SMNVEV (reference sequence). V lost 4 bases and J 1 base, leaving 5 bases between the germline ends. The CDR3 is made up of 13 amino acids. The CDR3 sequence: CASSWGSNQPQHF. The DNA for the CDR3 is TGTGCCAGCAGTTGGGGAAGCAATCAGCCCCAGCATTTT.

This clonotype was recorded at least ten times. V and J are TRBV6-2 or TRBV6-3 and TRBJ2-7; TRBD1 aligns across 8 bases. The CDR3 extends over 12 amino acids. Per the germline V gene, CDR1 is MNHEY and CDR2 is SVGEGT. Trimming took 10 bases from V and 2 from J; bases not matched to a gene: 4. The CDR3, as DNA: TGTGCCACCAGGACAGGGACCTACGAGCAGTACTTC. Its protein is CATRTGTYEQYF.

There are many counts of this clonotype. The CDR3 spells CSVEGGGSNTGELFF. DNA of the CDR3: TGCAGCGTTGAGGGCGGGGGGTCGAACACCGGGGAGCTGTTTTTT. V usage is TRBV29-1 and J usage is TRBJ2-2; 8 positions agree with TRBD2. With 3 bases clipped from V and 0 bases from J, the junction kept 3 bases outside the gene matches. This CDR3 has 15 amino acids. From germline, CDR1 is SQVTM and CDR2 ANQGSEA.

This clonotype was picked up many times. Here the CDR3 reads CASNQGLAVLNEQFF. CDR3 DNA: TGTGCCAGCAACCAGGGACTAGCGGTTCTCAATGAGCAGTTCTTC. This sequence joins TRBV12-3 or TRBV12-4 and TRBJ2-1, with TRBD2 identical over 11 bases. With V trimmed by 7 bases and J by 6 bases, 8 bases remained unmatched. There are 15 residues in the CDR3.

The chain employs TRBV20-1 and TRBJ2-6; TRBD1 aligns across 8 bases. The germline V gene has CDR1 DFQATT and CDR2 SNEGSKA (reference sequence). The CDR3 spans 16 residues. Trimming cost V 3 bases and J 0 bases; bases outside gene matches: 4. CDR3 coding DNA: TGCAGTGCTAGGCAGGGGGCCCTCTCTGGGGCCAACGTCCTGACTTTC. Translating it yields CSARQGALSGANVLTF.

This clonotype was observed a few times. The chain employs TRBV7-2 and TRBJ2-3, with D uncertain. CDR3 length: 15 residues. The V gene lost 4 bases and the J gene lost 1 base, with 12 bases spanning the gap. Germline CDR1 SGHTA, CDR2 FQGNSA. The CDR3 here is CASSSGELRTDTQYF. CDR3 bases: TGTGCCAGCAGCTCTGGGGAATTACGCACAGATACGCAGTATTTT.

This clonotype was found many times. CDR3 protein: CASGRREFLYEQYF. CDR3 coding DNA: TGTGCCAGCGGTCGCCGGGAATTCCTCTACGAGCAGTACTTC. This chain links TRBV5-5 with TRBJ2-7; tentative D call: TRBD2 (5 bases). The V gene lost 7 bases and the J gene lost 3 bases, with 17 bases spanning the gap. The CDR3 runs 14 residues. CDR1 and CDR2 from the germline V gene are SGHKS and YYEKEE (reference sequence).

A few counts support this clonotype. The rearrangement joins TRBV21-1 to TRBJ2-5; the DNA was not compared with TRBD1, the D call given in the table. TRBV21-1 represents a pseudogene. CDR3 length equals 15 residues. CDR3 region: CASSRSGAGTETQYF. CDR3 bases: TGTGCCAGCAGCAGAAGCGGGGCAGGGACAGAGACCCAGTACTTC.